This TCR beta chain is drawn from a study of T cells in Graves' hyperthyroidism and ophthalmopathy. This clonotype was counted at least ten times. Its specificity is unknown. V lost 0 bases to trimming and J lost 6 bases, with 10 bases between them. This CDR3 has 14 residues. CDR1 and CDR2 from the germline V gene are SGHDT and YYEEEE. The study's findings and limits: Ophthalmopathy onset followed model prediction by a median around 6.6 months.

Amplification targeted TCR beta CDR3 regions from RNA transcripts. The TCR CDR3 first-round RT-PCR relied on the HTBI primer set. TCRdb fed the multiplex PCR reads into MiXCR, producing one record per CDR3 protein. Among 480,000 or so distinct CDR3 sequences listed, around an eighth were seen once. The V and J genes are TRBV5-6 and TRBJ2-1; possibly TRBD1 for D (5 bases). The sequence came from a woman aged 18-30 years with Graves' hyperthyroidism. The sample consisted of blood. CDR3: CASSLAGRGNEQFF. Here the CDR3 DNA reads TGTGCCAGCAGCTTGGCCGGAAGGGGCAATGAGCAGTTCTTC. Based on the CDR3 plus reference TRBV5-6 and TRBJ2-1, the full variable domain is DAGVTQSPTHLIKTRGQQVTLRCSPKSGHDTVSWYQQALGQGPQFIFQYYEEEERQRGNFPDRFSGHQFPNYSSELNVNALLLGDSALYLCASSLAGRGNEQFFGPGTRLTVL.